This T cell receptor beta chain was profiled in a study of blood T cell repertoires in COVID-19. As for the study in general: T cells, B-cell-depleted T cells, or PBMCs provided the cDNA or gDNA that served as material.

Germline CDR1 is LNHDA and CDR2 is SQIVND (reference sequence). J gave up 7 bases and V 7 bases, and 6 bases lay outside the gene matches. The CDR3 spans 13 residues. Repertoires were generated with immunoSEQ multiplex PCR, while TCRdb's copy carries only in-frame clones and drops some. Of over 250,000 clones in the sample, over 75% were seen once. What was sequenced was PBMCs or T cells enriched from blood (not recorded which). The V call is TRBV19, the J call TRBJ1-2; 10 nucleotides line up with TRBD1. The TCR sequence derives from a woman under 40 who had recovered from COVID-19. The DNA of the CDR3 is TGTGCCAGTACCCGACAGGGGGCAGGTGGCTACACCTTC. This sequence encodes CASTRQGAGGYTF.